The source of this T cell receptor beta chain is a study of shared clonotypes between healthy human individuals (TCRdb year 2020). Turning to the overall study: The cohort included a few men and a couple of women between 18 and 49 years of age. For each donor, three plates each were used for CD4 naive and CD4 memory, two plates were used for CD8 naive, and one plate was used for CD8 memory. Libraries were prepared and TCR repertoires were sequenced by different laboratories using diverse techniques, in order to increase sequencing depth and limit assay-specific biases. Per donor, leukapheresis produced somewhere between about 0.94 and 8.9 billion PBMCs. Blood TCR repertoires of roughly 5 healthy adults were deeply sequenced to estimate repertoire size and the extent of clonotype sharing between individuals.

CDR1 and CDR2 (SQVTM, ANQGSEA) derive from the germline V gene. The junction shows trimming of 7 bases on V and 4 bases on J, plus 13 bases between the germline ends. Its CDR3 holds 12 amino acids, cysteine through phenylalanine. Only the CDR3 portion is preserved as DNA: 36 bases, with reading frame beginning at the first base. General study outcomes and caveats: When several donors were compared, the shared fraction of clonotypes was around 4.6% for naive CD4, 3.5% to 4% for naive CD8, 2.3% for memory CD4, and around 0.4% for memory CD8. Incomplete sequencing was indicated by rarefaction of sorted-subset datasets, despite the large sequencing depth. Higher generation probabilities were observed for clonotypes shared by all four sorted-subset donors than for non-shared clonotypes. Sampling was restricted to blood, and TCR repertoires in tissues likely differ from the TCR repertoires found in blood. The small number of donors limited the genetic and exposure-history diversity represented. Pairwise subsampling led to the expectation that sequencing depth would affect the degree of clonotype sharing among donors. Naive subsets generally had larger estimated clonotype richness than memory subsets.

Using the deep immunoSEQ assay, TCR CDR3 regions were amplified from genomic DNA by multiplex PCR. Extracted genomic DNA from each cell subset was distributed evenly across all wells of several immunoSEQ 96-well plates, and each plate was treated as a replicate. For sorted subsets, roughly 200 ng of genomic DNA, equivalent to 25,000 to 30,000 T cell genomes, went into each replicate PCR. Purified libraries were measured with a Qubit 3.0 fluorometer, size-checked on a Bioanalyzer 2100, and measured again with the KAPA Library Quantification kit. Every immunoSEQ 96-well plate was sequenced on a separate single-read 150-cycle Illumina NextSeq 550 flow cell. As for the original processing: Because the immunoSEQ output held only junctional sequences and lacked quality scores, the filtering could not match the filtering applied to full-length reads. Sequences were annotated with PyIR, a Python wrapper for IgBLAST v1.9, and V/J genes and CDR3 were assigned using IMGT germline references. Reads with weak V/J assignments (E-value above 1e-6), missing CDR3, stop codons, out-of-frame junctions, or ambiguous translated residues were removed. V3J clonotypes were defined as sequences sharing an identical inferred V gene, J gene, and CDR3 amino acid sequence. Percentage overlap between repertoires was calculated by dividing the number of shared unique clonotypes by the size of the smaller repertoire. Three approaches were used to assess repertoire richness: RTK rarefaction, the Chao1 estimator, and Recon v2.1 estimates of unobserved clonotypes. OLGA was used to compute generation probabilities for all TCRbeta clonotypes that the gDNA method yielded from a few donors. Here the immuneACCESS table is served through TCRdb, limited to in-frame sequences with V and J called. Missing clones are a known gap in these copies; in checked studies unresolved V genes cover under half, and the rest lacks a known reason. The D gene and trimming were derived from the DNA, and the V and J assignments and clone size from that table. The sample table records 2 million to 3 million clones; more than 90% of these occur just once. The ten largest make up around 0.15% of the sample.

Healthy HIV-negative adults with no recently reported acute infections or vaccinations were included as donors. Only Caucasian adults living in Nashville, Tennessee, USA were represented among the donors. CD4+ T cells were enriched by magnetic negative selection; naive cells were then positively selected on CD45RA, and the negative fraction formed the memory subset. Blood was obtained by leukapheresis, after which PBMCs were separated by Ficoll-Histopaque density gradient centrifugation and cryopreserved in liquid nitrogen vapor phase. Purity and quantity of every magnetically sorted T cell population were checked by analytical flow cytometry. From each sorted fraction, genomic DNA was isolated and quantified by UV absorbance on a Nanodrop 2000c. In regard to this clone: The target of this receptor is not known. Per-base qualities were not stored, and no clone one base away is much larger.

The clonotype comes from a man aged 18 to 29 in good health. The chain links TRBV29-1 with TRBJ1-1, with the D gene not confidently named. The sequenced sample consisted of naive CD4+ T cells sorted from blood. The sample's cell subset or site label, decoded: CD45RA+ positively selected. The CDR3 here reads CSAQVVSTEAFF. Read as DNA, the sequence is TGCAGCGCCCAGGTGGTGAGCACTGAAGCTTTCTTT.